A single T cell receptor beta chain is shown here with its context. The assay was immunoSEQ multiplex PCR, and TCRdb's table has in-frame clones only and misses some. Found here are about 140,000 clones, approximately 79% of them singletons; the top ten hold 2.5% to 3%. The sample belongs to a study of blood T cell repertoires in COVID-19. CDR1 is KGHDR, CDR2 SFDVKD, per germline. The junction had 8 bases not matched to a gene; V was cut back by 5 bases and J by 4 bases. The CDR3 is 15 amino acids. The study recruited people aged about 18 to 95 years across approximately 24 US areas. Membership in each cohort depended on participant-reported clinical history.

This sequence originates from a woman aged 50 to 60 who had recovered from COVID-19. The sequenced sample consisted of PBMCs or T cells enriched from blood (not recorded which). The chain couples TRBV24-1 to TRBJ2-5, with 8 nucleotides matching TRBD2. Here the CDR3 DNA reads TGTGCCACCAGTGCTGGACTAGCTGTAAGAGAGACCCAGTACTTC. It codes for CATSAGLAVRETQYF.